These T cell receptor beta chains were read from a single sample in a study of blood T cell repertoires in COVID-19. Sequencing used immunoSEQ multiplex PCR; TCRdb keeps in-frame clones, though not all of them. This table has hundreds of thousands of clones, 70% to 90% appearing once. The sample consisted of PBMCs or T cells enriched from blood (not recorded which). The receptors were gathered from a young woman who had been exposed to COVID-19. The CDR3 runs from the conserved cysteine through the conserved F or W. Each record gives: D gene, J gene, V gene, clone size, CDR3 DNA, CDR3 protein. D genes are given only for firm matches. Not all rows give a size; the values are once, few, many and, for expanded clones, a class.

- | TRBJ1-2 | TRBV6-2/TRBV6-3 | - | TGTGCCAGCAGTTCCTATAGGACAGCGGAATATGGCTACACCTTC | CASSSYRTAEYGYTF
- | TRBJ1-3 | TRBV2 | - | TGTGCCAGCACACTGTCTGGAAACACCATATATTTT | CASTLSGNTIYF
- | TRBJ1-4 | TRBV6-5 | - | TGTGCCAGCAGTTACGGAGTAGATGCAACTAATGAAAAACTGTTTTTT | CASSYGVDATNEKLFF
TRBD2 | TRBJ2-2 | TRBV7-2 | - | TGTGCCAGCAGCAAGACTAGCGGGAGTATCAACACCGGGGAGCTGTTTTTT | CASSKTSGSINTGELFF
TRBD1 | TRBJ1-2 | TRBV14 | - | TGTGCCAGCAGCTCAGGACAGGGGAACTATGGCTACACCTTC | CASSSGQGNYGYTF
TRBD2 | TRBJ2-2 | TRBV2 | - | TGTGCCAGCAGCCGGCTAGCGGGAGGGGAGCTGTTTTTT | CASSRLAGGELFF
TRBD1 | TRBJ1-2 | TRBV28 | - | TGTGCCAGCAGCCCCCAACCGGGACAGGGGGACTCTAACTATGGCTACACCTTC | CASSPQPGQGDSNYGYTF
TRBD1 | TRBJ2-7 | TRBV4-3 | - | TGCGCCAGCAGCCAAGGACAGGGTGCTTACGAGCAGTACTTC | CASSQGQGAYEQYF
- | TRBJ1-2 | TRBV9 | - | TGTGCCAGCAGCGGGATGACACCTTCGGGGTATGGCTACACCTTC | CASSGMTPSGYGYTF
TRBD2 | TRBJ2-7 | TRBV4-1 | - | TGCGCCAGCAGCAAGGGACTAGCGGGAAAGGGCTCCTACGAGCAGTACTTC | CASSKGLAGKGSYEQYF
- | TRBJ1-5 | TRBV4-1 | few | TGCGCCAGCAGCCAGATACAGGGTCTGTTGAGAGTCCAGCATTTT | CASSQIQGLLRVQHF
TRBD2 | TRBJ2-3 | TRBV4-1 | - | TGCGCCAGCAGCCCGAGACTAGCGGGGGGGCAAGATACGCAGTATTTT | CASSPRLAGGQDTQYF
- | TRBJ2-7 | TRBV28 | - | TGTGCCAGCAGTTCTGGAACAGGGTTTAGGTACGAGCAGTACTTC | CASSSGTGFRYEQYF
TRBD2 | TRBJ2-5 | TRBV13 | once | TGTGCCAGCAGCCCCTGGACTAGCGGGGGCTACCGGGAGACCCAGTACTTC | CASSPWTSGGYRETQYF
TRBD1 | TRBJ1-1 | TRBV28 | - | TGTGCCAGCAGTTGGGACAGAAGGACTGAAGCTTTCTTT | CASSWDRRTEAFF
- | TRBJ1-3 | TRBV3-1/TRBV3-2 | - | TGTGCCAGCAGCCCGTTAGACAGAAGCTCTGGAAACACCATATATTTT | CASSPLDRSSGNTIYF
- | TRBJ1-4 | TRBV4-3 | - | TGCGCCAGCAGCCGCGGGACGGAGTCAACTAATGAAAAACTGTTTTTT | CASSRGTESTNEKLFF
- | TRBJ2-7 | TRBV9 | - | TGTGCCAGCAGCCCCCGGGACTGGAGCTCCTACGAGCAGTACTTC | CASSPRDWSSYEQYF
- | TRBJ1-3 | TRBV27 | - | TGTGCCAGCAGGGAAACAGGGTCCTCTGGAAACACCATATATTTT | CASRETGSSGNTIYF
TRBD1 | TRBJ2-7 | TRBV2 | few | TGTGCCAGCAGTGTGGGGACAGGAAGCTACGAGCAGTACTTC | CASSVGTGSYEQYF
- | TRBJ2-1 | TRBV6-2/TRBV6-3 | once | TGTGCCAGCAGTTACTCGGGTGCGGGGAAGGCCTACAATGAGCAGTTCTTC | CASSYSGAGKAYNEQFF
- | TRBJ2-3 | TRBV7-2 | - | TGTGCCAGCAGCTCCCAGGGCATCCCCACAGATACGCAGTATTTT | CASSSQGIPTDTQYF
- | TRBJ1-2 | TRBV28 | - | TGTGCCAGCAGACCCAAGGGGTTGAACTATGGCTACACCTTC | CASRPKGLNYGYTF
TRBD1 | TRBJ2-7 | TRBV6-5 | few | TGTGCCAGCAGCAAGGGACAGACTACCTACGAGCAGTACTTC | CASSKGQTTYEQYF
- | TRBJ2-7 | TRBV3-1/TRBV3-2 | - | TGTGCCAGCAGCCCCCAGAACTCCTACGAGCAGTACTTC | CASSPQNSYEQYF
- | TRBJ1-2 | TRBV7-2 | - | TGTGCCAGCAGCTTATGGCAGGGTACCTATGGCTACACCTTC | CASSLWQGTYGYTF
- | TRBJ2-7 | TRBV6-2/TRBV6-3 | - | TGTGCCAGCAGTCCCCCCCCACCGAGGGGGGAGCAGTACTTC | CASSPPPPRGEQYF
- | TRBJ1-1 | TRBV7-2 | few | TGTGCCAGCAGCTCCGACAGGTTTAACACTGAAGCTTTCTTT | CASSSDRFNTEAFF
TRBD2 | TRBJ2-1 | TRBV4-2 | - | TGTGCCAGCAGCCAATATAGCGGGGCCAGAAATGAGCAGTTCTTC | CASSQYSGARNEQFF
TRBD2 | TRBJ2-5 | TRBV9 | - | TGTGCCAGCAGCGGTAGCGGGGGAGAGACCCAGTACTTC | CASSGSGGETQYF
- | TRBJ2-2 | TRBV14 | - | TGTGCCAGCAGCCAAGTCTTCACCGGGGAGCTGTTTTTT | CASSQVFTGELFF
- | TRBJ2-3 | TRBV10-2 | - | TGCGCCAGCAATCCGGGAGACGGCACAGATACGCAGTATTTT | CASNPGDGTDTQYF
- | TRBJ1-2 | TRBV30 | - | TGTGCCTGGAGTGTACTTTGGGGAGTGGATGGCTACACCTTC | CAWSVLWGVDGYTF
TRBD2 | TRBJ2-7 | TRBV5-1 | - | TGCGCCAGCAGCTTAGGTTTCCCGCGGGGGACCTACGAGCAGTACTTC | CASSLGFPRGTYEQYF
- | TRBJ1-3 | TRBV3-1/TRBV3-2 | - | TGTGCCAGCAGCCTCTCCTCTGGAAACACCATATATTTT | CASSLSSGNTIYF
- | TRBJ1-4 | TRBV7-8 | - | TGTGCCGTCGGGGGGGCAACTAATGAAAAACTGTTTTTT | CAVGGATNEKLFF
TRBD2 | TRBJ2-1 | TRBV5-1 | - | TGCGCCAGCAGTATAGCGGGGGGACGTAATGAGCAGTTCTTC | CASSIAGGRNEQFF
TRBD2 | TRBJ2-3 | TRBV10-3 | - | TGTGCCATCAGTCTAGCGGGGGGCAATACGCAGTATTTT | CAISLAGGNTQYF
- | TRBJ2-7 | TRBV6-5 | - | TGTGCCAGCAGTCCGGACAGTTGGTCCTACGAGCAGTACTTC | CASSPDSWSYEQYF
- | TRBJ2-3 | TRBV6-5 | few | TGTGCCGCGGGACGCAGAGCAGATACGCAGTATTTT | CAAGRRADTQYF
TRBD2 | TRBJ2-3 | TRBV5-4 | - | TGTGCCAGCAGCTTCGGGACTAGCAGCACAGATACGCAGTATTTT | CASSFGTSSTDTQYF
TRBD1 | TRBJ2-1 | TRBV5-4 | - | TGTGCCAGCAGCTACGCCGGGACAGGGAGGTACAATGAGCAGTTCTTC | CASSYAGTGRYNEQFF
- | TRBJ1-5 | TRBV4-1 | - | TGCGCCAGCAGCCAGTTAAATAGCAATCAGCCCCAGCATTTT | CASSQLNSNQPQHF
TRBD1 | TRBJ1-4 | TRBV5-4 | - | TGTGCCAGCAAATTACAGGGGGTGATTAATGAAAAACTGTTTTTT | CASKLQGVINEKLFF
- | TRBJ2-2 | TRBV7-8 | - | TGTGCCAGCAGCTCGGCTAGTCTGGCCGGGGAGCTGTTTTTT | CASSSASLAGELFF
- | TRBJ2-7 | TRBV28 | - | TGTGCCAGCAGTTTACCCCCAGGGGGGTCCAAGGCGCTCTACGAGCAGTACTTC | CASSLPPGGSKALYEQYF
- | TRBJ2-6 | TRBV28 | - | TGTGCCAGCAGTTTACGGGAGGCCAACGTCCTGACTTTC | CASSLREANVLTF
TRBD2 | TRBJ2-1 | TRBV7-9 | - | TGTGCCAGCAGCTTAGCACTTAACCGGGACTACACCTACAATGAGCAGTTCTTC | CASSLALNRDYTYNEQFF
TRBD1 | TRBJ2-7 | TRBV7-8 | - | TGTGCCAGCAGCGGCAGACAGGGTCTAACCTACGAGCAGTACTTC | CASSGRQGLTYEQYF
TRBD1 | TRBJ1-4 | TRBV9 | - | TGTGCCAGCAGAGGACAGGGAGACGAAAAACTGTTTTTT | CASRGQGDEKLFF
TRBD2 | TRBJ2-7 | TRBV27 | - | TGTGCCAGCAGTCGGACACTAGCGGGAGGGCCGGCCGAGCAGTACTTC | CASSRTLAGGPAEQYF
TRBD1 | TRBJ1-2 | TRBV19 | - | TGTGCCGCAGGACAGGCGGTTGCTAACTATGGCTACACCTTC | CAAGQAVANYGYTF
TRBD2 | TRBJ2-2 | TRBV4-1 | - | TGCGCCAGCAGCCCATTACTAGCGCGAACGAACACCGGGGAGCTGTTTTTT | CASSPLLARTNTGELFF